This TCR beta chain was sequenced in a study of blood T cell repertoires in COVID-19. As originally analysed: Reference gene primer amplification in the assay estimated nucleated cell counts. The data were produced by immunoSEQ multiplex PCR, yet TCRdb's version contains in-frame clones alone and is incomplete. D and trimming were read from the DNA, whereas the V and J calls and clone size are those reported in that table. The repertoire holds fewer than 250,000 clones, with 85% to 90% as singletons. In its sample, this clone was seen a few times. V lost 1 base, J lost 0 bases, and 4 bases lay in between. The V gene's germline CDR1 is LNHDA and CDR2 SQIVND (reference sequence). The CDR3 spans 13 residues.

The chain employs TRBV19 and TRBJ2-7; D gene unclear. The sample consisted of peripheral blood. This clonotype was obtained from a man in his fifties with COVID-19, enrolled during active disease. The CDR3 protein is CASSIAVSYEQYF. Here the CDR3 DNA reads TGTGCCAGTAGTATAGCGGTCTCCTACGAGCAGTACTTC.